This T cell receptor (beta chain) was found in a study of T cells in Graves' hyperthyroidism and ophthalmopathy. Study in general: At initial diagnosis, before any treatment had begun, peripheral blood was obtained.

Subjects with ophthalmopathy showed a Clinical Activity Score no lower than 3, a NOSPECS grade no lower than 4, and a duration shorter than 3 months. Uncontrolled infections, other autoimmune diseases, pregnancy or lactation led to exclusion of patients. Findings and caveats of the study: Ophthalmopathy got predicted by the model a median 6.5 months before its onset.

As concerns this clonotype: Its antigen is not known.

Using RNA transcripts as the source, TCR beta CDR3 regions were amplified. First-round RT-PCR targeting the TCR CDR3 was performed with the HTBI primer set. TCRdb processed the multiplex PCR reads anew with MiXCR; each CDR3 protein has one entry. The table has around 390,000 distinct CDR3 sequences, more than 12% seen once; the top ten hold 15% to 20%. This CDR3 has 14 amino acids. Trimming left V 3 bases short and J 2 bases short, with 10 bases between. Germline values: CDR1 SEHNR, CDR2 FQNEAQ (reference sequence). This clonotype was obtained from a woman aged 25 to 39 with Graves' ophthalmopathy. The sequencing sample was made of blood. The J gene is TRBJ1-2, the V gene TRBV7-9; D unresolved. In DNA form, the CDR3 reads TGTGCCAGCAGCTTGTCAGGATCAAACTATGGCTACACCTTC. Residues: CASSLSGSNYGYTF.